This record covers a single TCR beta chain. Its antigen is still unknown. The input lacks base qualities; no much larger clone sits a single base away. Samples from volunteer blood donors who had recovered from COVID-19 were contributed by a second Seattle source. Whole blood was collected in K2EDTA tubes by collaborating institutions according to the institutions' own protocols. For TCRbeta analysis, collaborators shipped samples in one of three forms: frozen whole blood, isolated PBMCs, or DNA extracted from either of those sample types. This record belongs to a study of blood T cell repertoires in COVID-19 (dated by TCRdb to about 2020). The study in broad terms: Samples from collaborators originated in the United States, Italy and Spain and spanned both the acute and convalescent phases of COVID-19. The prospective study material was composed of cDNA or gDNA derived from T cells, B-cell-depleted T cells, or PBMCs. Deeply sampled blood TCRbeta repertoires from subjects exposed to, actively infected with, or recovered from COVID-19 were included in the dataset. The repertoires were made available in a free public database intended to serve as a resource for research on the immune response to SARS-CoV-2. Samples were obtained from the ongoing ImmuneRACE study (first 160 participants) and from over 1,000 subjects provided by 6 global collaborators. Sample metadata almost always included a de-identified subject ID, COVID-19 status, age in years and sex. Where available, HLA class I and class II types were taken from metadata supplied by the sample provider and were not determined by assay-based typing. The study at large found these results: The amount of clinical and demographic metadata varied by source and participant and was provided uncurated.

From the cysteine through the phenylalanine, the CDR3 covers 19 amino acids. Only the CDR3 DNA is retained, 57 bases long and in frame from the first base. CDR1 KGHDR and CDR2 SFDVKD are derived from the germline V gene. The germline V and J ends show losses of 2 bases and 0 bases respectively, and no gene match explains 7 bases of the junction. TCRbeta CDR3 regions were amplified from genomic DNA using the immunoSEQ Assay, a bias-controlled multiplex PCR. The published analysis was carried out like this. Within the assay, amplification of reference gene primers was used to estimate how many nucleated cells each sample contained. To quantify the absolute abundance of each unique TCRbeta CDR3 rearrangement, sequence reads were collapsed and filtered. For each sample, productive Simpson clonality was calculated as the square root of Simpson's diversity index over productive rearrangements. The table was pulled from immuneACCESS by TCRdb, which kept in-frame rearrangements only. Such tables lose some clones; where checked, under half of the loss comes from unresolved V genes, and the rest has no known cause. D and trimming were read from the DNA, whereas the V and J calls and clone size are those reported in that table. The sample table contains about 200,000 clones; only one count was recorded for under 90% of them. The leading ten clones occupy 5.5% to 6.5% of the sample.

Sample: peripheral blood. The sequence was obtained from a man aged 60-69 years who had recovered from COVID-19. This chain joins TRBV24-1 to TRBJ2-6; the junction holds 9 bases that match TRBD1. The CDR3 loop reads CATSDSGQGGNSGANVLTF. The nucleotide sequence is TGTGCCACCAGTGATTCGGGACAGGGTGGAAACTCTGGGGCCAACGTCCTGACTTTC.